Listed below are T cell receptor beta chains from one sample, sequenced in a study of shared clonotypes between healthy human individuals. Profiling relied on immunoSEQ multiplex PCR, and the TCRdb table lists in-frame clones only, not all of them. The profile shows 600,000 to 750,000 clones, 90% of them singletons. The sequencing sample was made of memory CD8+ T cells from PBMCs. The receptors were sampled from a man between 18 and 29 years old in good health. Some clones in this sample may be carry-over from other donors' samples. The CDR3 runs from the conserved cysteine through the conserved F or W. D genes are given only for firm matches. Clone size is not always given. Where it is, it says once, few, many or a class for expanded clones.

V gene,D gene,clone size,J gene,CDR3 DNA,CDR3 protein
TRBV5-1,TRBD1,NA,TRBJ1-2,TGCGCCAGCAGTCTGGGGACAGGGGATGGCTACACCTTC,CASSLGTGDGYTF
TRBV9,NA,NA,TRBJ1-5,TGTGCCAGCAGCGTCGATGACGGGTATCAGCCCCAGCATTTT,CASSVDDGYQPQHF
TRBV11-3,TRBD1,once,TRBJ2-7,TGTGCCAGCAGTGACCTAGCGACAGGGGACGAGCAGTACTTC,CASSDLATGDEQYF
TRBV23-1,NA,NA,TRBJ1-2,TGCGCCAGCAGTCAATCTAACCAGGCATTGGTAGACACCTTC,CASSQSNQALVDTF
TRBV28,NA,NA,TRBJ1-1,TGTGCCAGCAGTCCCCCGCGGGGAAACCTTAACACTGAAGCTTTCTTT,CASSPPRGNLNTEAFF
TRBV28,NA,NA,TRBJ2-1,TGTGCCAGCAGTTTACTTTACAATGAGCAGTTCTTC,CASSLLYNEQFF
TRBV6-5,NA,NA,TRBJ2-7,TGTGCCAGCAGTTACAGGGCGACGGATGCCGAGCAGTACTTC,CASSYRATDAEQYF
TRBV7-3,TRBD2,NA,TRBJ2-7,TGTGCCAGCAGCTTTTCTAGCGGGAGTCTCAACGAGCAGTACTTC,CASSFSSGSLNEQYF
TRBV27,NA,NA,TRBJ1-5,TGTGCCAGCAGTTTTAGAAAGGGGAGCAATCAGCCCCAGCATTTT,CASSFRKGSNQPQHF
TRBV12-5,NA,NA,TRBJ2-1,TGTGCTAGTGGTTTGGCCGAGCTGAATGAGCAGTTCTTC,CASGLAELNEQFF
TRBV7-6,NA,NA,TRBJ1-6,TGTGCCAGCAGTTCGACAGGAGTTGATAATTCACCCCTCCACTTT,CASSSTGVDNSPLHF
TRBV27,TRBD1,NA,TRBJ2-7,TGTGCCAGCAGTTTGGTGACAGGGGCCTACGAGCAGTACTTC,CASSLVTGAYEQYF
TRBV7-2,NA,NA,TRBJ2-1,TGTGCCAGCAGCTTATTCGGCTACCGAACAACTAACCTCAAGTTCTTC,CASSLFGYRTTNLKFF
TRBV10-3,NA,NA,TRBJ2-2,TGTGCCATCAGTGAGGGGGGCGCGAACACCGGGGAGCTGTTTTTT,CAISEGGANTGELFF
TRBV28,NA,NA,TRBJ2-7,TGTGCCAGCAGTCGACGGGTCAGGGACCACGAGCAGTACTTC,CASSRRVRDHEQYF
TRBV9,TRBD1,NA,TRBJ1-2,TGTGCCAGCAGCGAGCAGGGGGTTAACTATGGCTACACCTTC,CASSEQGVNYGYTF
TRBV6-6,NA,NA,TRBJ2-1,TGTGCCAGCAGTTACTGGGGGAATGAGCAGTTCTTC,CASSYWGNEQFF
TRBV7-9,NA,NA,TRBJ2-7,TGTGCCAGCAGTGGGATCGGGAGGGGGCACTACGAGCAGTACTTC,CASSGIGRGHYEQYF
TRBV7-6,NA,NA,TRBJ2-6,TGTGCCAGCAGCCCAGTTAGCTCTGGGGCCAACGTCCTGACTTTC,CASSPVSSGANVLTF
TRBV5-8,NA,NA,TRBJ2-7,TGTGCCAGCAGCTTGTATCTGGGAACCTACGAGCAGTACTTC,CASSLYLGTYEQYF
TRBV30,NA,NA,TRBJ1-5,TGTGCCTGGAGTTTGGAGAATCAGCCCCAGCATTTT,CAWSLENQPQHF
TRBV7-2,NA,NA,TRBJ1-1,TGTGCCAGCAGCTTAGGCCGATGGTCGATGATGAACACTGAAGCTTTCTTT,CASSLGRWSMMNTEAFF
TRBV27,TRBD2,NA,TRBJ2-1,TGTGCCAGCAGACCAAAGGTAGGGCTAGCGGGAGACTTGGAGCAGTTCTTC,CASRPKVGLAGDLEQFF
TRBV29-1,NA,once,TRBJ2-1,TGCAGCGTTGAGCCAGCTTACAATGAGCAGTTCTTC,CSVEPAYNEQFF